These 17 T cell receptor beta chains came from one sample sequenced in a study of low-dose radiotherapy and immunotherapy resistance in tumors. Both TCRalpha and TCRbeta chains were reverse transcribed with V-gene-specific primers. A constant-region primer paired with the V-primer adapter amplified TCRs over about 20 PCR cycles. TCRdb re-derived calls from the reads in MiXCR, one entry per CDR3 protein. The repertoire holds about 12,000 distinct CDR3 sequences, with roughly 72% as singletons. Source of these receptors: a human donor with advanced metastatic prostate, ovarian, gallbladder or colorectal cancer (not recorded which). This table probably holds off-target reads from a library built for another chain.

This chain connects TRBV2 to TRBJ2-7; 7 positions agree with TRBD2. This CDR3 has 15 residues. V dropped 0 bases and J dropped 4; count of bases not matched to a gene: 6. The V gene's germline CDR1 is SNHLY and CDR2 FYNNEI. CDR3 residues: CASSEAGGSNYEQYF. The CDR3, as DNA: TGTGCCAGCAGTGAAGCGGGCGGGAGTAATTACGAGCAGTACTTC.

The CDR3 nucleotides are TGTGCCAGCAGTATTACTAGCGGGAGCCCCTCCTACGAGCAGTACTTC. It specifies CASSITSGSPSYEQYF. The chain couples TRBV7-9 to TRBJ2-7, with 11 bases matching TRBD2. Germline CDR1 SEHNR, CDR2 FQNEAQ (reference sequence). V dropped 6 bases and J dropped 0; count of bases not matched to a gene: 7. This CDR3 spans 16 amino acids.

The rearrangement uses TRBV29-1 and TRBJ1-1; D not certain. Germline V gives CDR1 SQVTM, CDR2 ANQGSEA. With 6 bases removed from V and 1 base from J, the gap between germline ends came to 9 bases. The CDR3 runs to 12 residues. CDR3 sequence: CSVIQTNTEAFF. The CDR3 DNA sequence: TGCAGCGTAATACAGACGAACACTGAAGCTTTCTTT.

The chain couples TRBV20-1 to TRBJ2-6; D is perhaps TRBD2 (5 bases). V gave up 4 bases and J gave up 0 bases, with 19 bases separating them. This CDR3 comprises 18 residues. Germline V gene lookup returns CDR1 DFQATT and CDR2 SNEGSKA (reference sequence). The CDR3 here is CSAIPVGSISSGANVLTF. CDR3 bases: TGCAGTGCTATTCCAGTGGGGAGTATCAGCTCTGGGGCCAACGTCCTGACTTTC.

This sequence joins TRBV7-2 and TRBJ2-7; the match to TRBD2 covers 7 bases. This CDR3 is built from 16 residues. Germline V gene lookup returns CDR1 SGHTA and CDR2 FQGNSA. Trimming removed 1 base from V and 1 base from J; junction bases left unmatched: 7. CDR3 coding DNA: TGTGCCAGCAGCTTAGGAGGAGCGGGACGATCCTACGAGCAGTACTTC. It codes for CASSLGGAGRSYEQYF.

This clonotype was counted a few times. The V and J genes are TRBV20-1 and TRBJ2-5; no clear D. Germline CDR1 is DFQATT and CDR2 is SNEGSKA (reference sequence). V was trimmed by 3 bases and J by 2 bases, leaving 13 bases between them. CDR3 length: 14 residues. This chain's CDR3 is CSASGEAIQETQYF. In nucleotides, the CDR3 is TGCAGTGCTAGTGGTGAGGCCATTCAAGAGACCCAGTACTTC.

This chain links TRBV18 with TRBJ2-3, with 7 bases fitting TRBD2. This CDR3 comprises 14 residues. The germline gives CDR1 KGHSH, CDR2 LQKENI. The J segment lost 4 bases and the V segment lost 4 bases, leaving 5 bases of the junction unmatched. Here the CDR3 reads CASSRAGASDTQYF. DNA of the CDR3: TGTGCCAGCTCACGGGCGGGAGCATCAGATACGCAGTATTTT. Full variable domain (remainder filled in from reference TRBV18 and TRBJ2-3): NAGVMQNPRHLVRRRGQEARLRCSPMKGHSHVYWYRQLPEEGLKFMVYLQKENIIDESGMPKERFSAEFPKEGPSILRIQQVVRGDSAAYFCASSRAGASDTQYFGPGTRLTVL.

The V call is TRBV12-3 or TRBV12-4, the J call TRBJ2-1, with TRBD1 matching 9 bases. The ends lost 5 bases at V and 8 bases at J; junction bases unmatched: 10. This CDR3 region has 15 residues. The DNA for the CDR3 is TGTGCCAGCAGTCTACCGGGACAGGGTAAAGATGAGCAGTTCTTC. This sequence encodes CASSLPGQGKDEQFF.

The CDR3 sequence: CAISEGQPGLAGAYEQYF. Written as DNA, the CDR3 is TGTGCCATCAGTGAGGGACAACCGGGACTAGCGGGAGCCTACGAGCAGTACTTC. The rearrangement joins TRBV10-3 to TRBJ2-7; TRBD2 aligns across 14 bases. This CDR3 comprises 18 residues. Losses at the gene ends were 2 bases for V and 2 bases for J; bases not matched to a gene: 8. Germline V gene lookup returns CDR1 ENHRY and CDR2 SYGVKD.

V gene TRBV19 combines with J gene TRBJ1-5; D is perhaps TRBD1 (5 bases). Germline values: CDR1 LNHDA, CDR2 SQIVND (reference sequence). The CDR3 length is 13 residues. V was cut by 11 bases and J by 6 bases, with 17 bases left in between. The CDR3 spells CAHGEGLSQPQHF. CDR3 DNA sequence: TGTGCCCACGGGGAGGGGTTGAGTCAGCCCCAGCATTTT.

This clonotype showed up just a few times. V usage is TRBV23-1 and J usage is TRBJ2-5; D perhaps matches TRBD2 (6 bases). TRBV23-1 is an ORF for which the function is uncertain. The CDR3 spans 15 residues. Trimming shortened V by 3 bases and J by 0 bases, and 11 bases separated the two germline ends. CDR3 amino acids: CASSQWGRNQETQYF. The CDR3 DNA sequence: TGCGCCAGCAGTCAGTGGGGGAGGAACCAAGAGACCCAGTACTTC.

This rearrangement joins TRBV5-5 to TRBJ1-2; the match to TRBD1 covers 12 bases. The V and J ends lost 3 bases and 8 bases, in that order; junction bases with no gene match: 8. CDR3 size: 15 residues. Germline loops: CDR1 SGHKS, CDR2 YYEKEE (reference sequence). The CDR3 sequence is CASSSGQGASGGYTF. The CDR3 coding sequence is TGTGCCAGCAGCTCGGGACAGGGGGCCTCGGGCGGCTACACCTTC.

The V and J genes are TRBV15 and TRBJ2-1, with 9 bases fitting TRBD2. Germline trimming cut 0 bases from V and 2 bases from J; bases unmatched to any gene: 2. CDR1 is LNHNV and CDR2 is YYDKDF in the germline V gene (reference sequence). CDR3 length: 16 amino acids. The CDR3 DNA is TGTGCCACCAGCAGAGATGCTAGCGGGGCCTACAATGAGCAGTTCTTC. It yields the protein CATSRDASGAYNEQFF.

This chain links TRBV14 with TRBJ2-4; D unclear. This CDR3 region has 11 residues. Germline CDR1 SGHDN, CDR2 FVKESK. V lost 5 bases and J lost 6, with 5 bases in between. The CDR3 spells CASSIGNIQYF. The CDR3 coding sequence is TGTGCCAGCAGCATCGGAAACATTCAGTACTTC.

The table lists this clonotype with a count of one. V is TRBV7-2 and J is TRBJ1-5; tentatively, D is TRBD1 (5 bases). The germline V and J ends were trimmed by 4 bases and 6 bases, with 16 bases remaining between them. From germline, CDR1 is SGHTA and CDR2 FQGNSA. The CDR3 contains 15 residues. The CDR3 loop is CASSSMMGGGQPQHF. CDR3 nucleotide sequence: TGTGCCAGCAGCTCGATGATGGGGGGAGGTCAGCCCCAGCATTTT.

A single count supports this clonotype. V usage is TRBV11-3 and J usage is TRBJ2-3, with 10 bases fitting TRBD1. This CDR3 spans 15 amino acids. V shed 1 base and J 4 bases; nucleotides not matched to a gene: 2. Germline V gives CDR1 SGHNT, CDR2 YENEEA. As DNA, the CDR3 is TGTGCCAGCAGCTTAGCGGGGACAGGGGCAGATACGCAGTATTTT. This codes for CASSLAGTGADTQYF. The full variable domain, in which reference TRBV11-3 and TRBJ2-3 provide the parts outside the CDR3, is EAGVVQSPRYKIIEKKQPVAFWCNPISGHNTLYWYLQNLGQGPELLIRYENEEAVDDSQLPKDRFSAERLKGVDSTLKIQPAELGDSAVYLCASSLAGTGADTQYFGPGTRLTVL.

This chain uses TRBV7-2 with TRBJ2-1, with 9 nucleotides matching TRBD2. Germline assignment: CDR1 SGHTA and CDR2 FQGNSA. V dropped 0 bases and J dropped 4; count of bases not matched to a gene: 4. This CDR3 has 16 amino acids. The CDR3 here is CASSLAGAGGYNEQFF. In nucleotides, the CDR3 is TGTGCCAGCAGCTTAGCTGGGGCGGGGGGGTACAATGAGCAGTTCTTC.